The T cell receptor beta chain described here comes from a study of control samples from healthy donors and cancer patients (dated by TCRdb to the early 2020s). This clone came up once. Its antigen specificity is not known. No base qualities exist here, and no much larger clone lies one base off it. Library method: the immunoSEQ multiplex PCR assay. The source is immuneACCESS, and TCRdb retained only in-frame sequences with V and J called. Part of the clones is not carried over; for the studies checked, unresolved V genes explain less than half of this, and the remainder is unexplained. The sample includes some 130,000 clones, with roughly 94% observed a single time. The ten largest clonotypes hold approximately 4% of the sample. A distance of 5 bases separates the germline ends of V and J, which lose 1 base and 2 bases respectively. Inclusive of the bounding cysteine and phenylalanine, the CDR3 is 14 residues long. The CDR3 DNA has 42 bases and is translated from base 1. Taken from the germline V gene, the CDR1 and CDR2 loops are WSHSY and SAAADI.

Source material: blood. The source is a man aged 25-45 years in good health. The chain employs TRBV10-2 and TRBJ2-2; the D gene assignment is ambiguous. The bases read TGCGCCAGCAGTGAGTTTGGCAACACCGGGGAGCTGTTTTTT. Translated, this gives CASSEFGNTGELFF.